What follows describes a single T cell receptor (beta chain). The data were produced by immunoSEQ multiplex PCR, yet TCRdb's version contains in-frame clones alone and is incomplete. The sample lists about 1.5 million clones, nearly 99% occurring once. The sample originates from a study of shared clonotypes between healthy human individuals. Study summary: Plates per donor: three CD4 naive, three CD4 memory, two CD8 naive, one CD8 memory.

This CDR3 comprises 14 residues. J lost 4 bases, V lost 3 bases, and 6 bases had no gene match. Germline CDR1 and CDR2: MDHEN and SYDVKM. The rearrangement joins TRBV28 to TRBJ2-7; 7 bases align to TRBD2. The sequence was collected from a young man in good health. The specimen was naive CD4+ T cells sorted from blood. Subset denoted: CD45RA+ positively selected. The CDR3 DNA is TGTGCCAGCAGTTTCGATGCGGGAGCTTACGAGCAGTACTTC. Translating gives CASSFDAGAYEQYF.